A selection of T cell receptor beta chains follows, all from one sample in a study of CD8 T cells in Susac syndrome. TCRdb redid the calling of the immunoSEQ multiplex PCR reads with MiXCR, one entry per CDR3 protein. In the table there are more than 150,000 distinct CDR3 sequences, roughly 94% of which are singletons. Specimen: CD8+ T cells from PBMCs. Source of these receptors: a human donor with multiple sclerosis. Each CDR3 is given with its conserved first and last residue. The order of the fields is J gene, D gene, clone size, V gene, CDR3 DNA, CDR3 protein. The D gene is left open where the match is weak. Size tells how often a clone was seen (once, few, many) or the class of an expanded clone, and some rows leave it out.

>TRBJ1-2|TRBD1|NA|TRBV20-1
TGCAGTGCTATGGGACAGGAACTAAATAATGGCTACACCTTC
CSAMGQELNNGYTF
>TRBJ2-7|TRBD2|NA|TRBV13
TGTGCCAGCAGCTCCCGGACTAGCGGGGTTTTATACGAGCAGTACTTC
CASSSRTSGVLYEQYF
>TRBJ2-2|TRBD2|NA|TRBV25-1
TGTGCCAGCGAGGGGAGGGACGTTCGCGGGGAGCTGTTTTTT
CASEGRDVRGELFF
>TRBJ2-7|NA|NA|TRBV27
TGTGCCAGCAGGGGCCCCCGGGACGGTTCCTACGAGCAGTACTTC
CASRGPRDGSYEQYF
>TRBJ2-7|TRBD2|NA|TRBV7-9
TGTGCCAGCAGCTCCCACAGCGGGGGGGCCTCTTACGAGCAGTACTTC
CASSSHSGGASYEQYF
>TRBJ2-1|NA|NA|TRBV30
TGTGCCTGGAGCCTCCCGGACCGAAGGTCCTACTACAATGAGCAGTTCTTC
CAWSLPDRRSYYNEQFF
>TRBJ1-1|NA|NA|TRBV9
TGTGCCAGCAGCGTATCGGGCGGGACGGCTGAAGCTTTCTTT
CASSVSGGTAEAFF
>TRBJ1-2|NA|NA|TRBV10-3
TGTGCCATCAGTGAGACCTATGGGGGGGACTATGGCTACACCTTC
CAISETYGGDYGYTF
>TRBJ2-7|TRBD1|NA|TRBV4-2
TGTGCCAGCAGCCCCGGACAGGGTTCGGCCTACGAGCAGTACTTC
CASSPGQGSAYEQYF
>TRBJ1-2|TRBD1|few|TRBV19
TGTGCCTCAAAGACAGGGTATGGCTACACCTTC
CASKTGYGYTF
>TRBJ2-2|TRBD1|NA|TRBV2
TGTGCCAGCAGCCCCGGGACAGGGGCCACCGGGGAGCTGTTTTTT
CASSPGTGATGELFF
>TRBJ2-5|NA|NA|TRBV20-1
TGCAGTGCTAAGGGAGTTAAGACCCAGTACTTC
CSAKGVKTQYF
>TRBJ2-5|TRBD2|NA|TRBV20-1
TGCAGTGCTAGATCCATTAGCGGGGAGCAAGAGACCCAGTACTTC
CSARSISGEQETQYF
>TRBJ2-1|TRBD2|NA|TRBV7-6
TGTGCCAGCAGCTCTCTAGCGGTCTCCTACAATGAGCAGTTCTTC
CASSSLAVSYNEQFF
>TRBJ2-3|NA|NA|TRBV13
TGTGCCAGCACCAACGTCCCAGATACGCAGTATTTT
CASTNVPDTQYF
>TRBJ2-7|NA|NA|TRBV30
TGTGCCTGGAGTTTCAGAGGGCGGCCCTCCTACGAGCAGTACTTC
CAWSFRGRPSYEQYF
>TRBJ2-7|TRBD1|once|TRBV2
TGTGCCAGCAGCGGACAGGGAAAGCAATTCTACGAGCAGTACTTC
CASSGQGKQFYEQYF
>TRBJ1-1|NA|NA|TRBV11-2
TGTGCCAGCAGCTTAGCTGGGAGGGGACGAACTGAAGCTTTCTTT
CASSLAGRGRTEAFF
>TRBJ2-1|NA|NA|TRBV13
TGTGCCAGCAGCTCAGAACTAGCTCCACCCCGGGATGAGCAGTTCTTC
CASSSELAPPRDEQFF
>TRBJ2-2|NA|NA|TRBV14
TGTGCCAGCAGCCATCGGGTCTTCACCGGGGAGCTGTTTTTT
CASSHRVFTGELFF
>TRBJ2-1|NA|once|TRBV5-1
TGCGCCAGCAGCGCAGGGAACAATGAGCAGTTCTTC
CASSAGNNEQFF
>TRBJ1-5|TRBD1|NA|TRBV6-6
TGTGCCAGCAGCCCCCCGGACAGGGTAAATCAGCCCCAGCATTTT
CASSPPDRVNQPQHF
>TRBJ1-1|NA|NA|TRBV9
TGTGCCAGCAGCGTGATGGGGAGCTCTGAAGCTTTCTTT
CASSVMGSSEAFF
>TRBJ2-4|TRBD1|NA|TRBV6-5
TGTGCCAGCAGTTATCCGGGACAGGGAGTATCCAAAAACATTCAGTACTTC
CASSYPGQGVSKNIQYF
>TRBJ2-7|TRBD2|NA|TRBV4-2
TGTGCCAGCAGCCAAGGGCGCGGGAGCTACGAGCAGTACTTC
CASSQGRGSYEQYF
>TRBJ2-7|TRBD2|NA|TRBV29-1
TGCAGCGTTGGTGTATCGGGGGGTAAGGGCTACGAGCAGTACTTC
CSVGVSGGKGYEQYF
>TRBJ1-2|NA|NA|TRBV6-2/TRBV6-3
TGTGCCAGCAGTTACTCGGTCGGAGGTTATGGCTACACCTTC
CASSYSVGGYGYTF
>TRBJ2-1|TRBD2|NA|TRBV29-1
TGCAGCGTGTACGGGACTAGCGGGTCACTATACAATGAGCAGTTCTTC
CSVYGTSGSLYNEQFF
>TRBJ2-5|NA|NA|TRBV3-1
TGTGCCAGCAGCCAAGATACCAGGGGCGGGAAGACCCAGTACTTC
CASSQDTRGGKTQYF
>TRBJ2-3|TRBD1|NA|TRBV6-5
TGTGCCAGCAGTTCCGTCAAGGACAGGGGGCGCCCAGATACGCAGTATTTT
CASSSVKDRGRPDTQYF
>TRBJ1-2|NA|NA|TRBV9
TGTGCCAGCAGCGCAGGACGGAATGGCTACACCTTC
CASSAGRNGYTF
>TRBJ2-7|NA|few|TRBV5-6
TGTGCCAGCAGCTTGGGAGTAAACGAGCAGTACTTC
CASSLGVNEQYF
>TRBJ1-2|TRBD1|NA|TRBV2
TGTGCCAGCAGTACCGGGACAGGGTACTCTATCGATGGCTACACCTTC
CASSTGTGYSIDGYTF
>TRBJ2-1|TRBD1|NA|TRBV3-1
TGTGCCAGCAGCCCGGACCGAGGGACAGGGTATGAGCAGTTCTTC
CASSPDRGTGYEQFF
>TRBJ2-6|NA|NA|TRBV19
TGTGCCAGTAGGTCCGGGGCCAACGTCCTGACTTTC
CASRSGANVLTF
>TRBJ1-2|NA|NA|TRBV9
TGTGCCAGCAGCGCAGGGGTTCATGGCTACACCTTC
CASSAGVHGYTF
>TRBJ2-1|NA|NA|TRBV3-1
TGTGCCAGCAGCCAAGATTGGGGCGGGATGAACAATGAGCAGTTCTTC
CASSQDWGGMNNEQFF
>TRBJ2-5|NA|NA|TRBV3-1
TGTGCCAGCAGCCAACGAACAGGGCAAGAGACCCAGTACTTC
CASSQRTGQETQYF
>TRBJ1-2|NA|NA|TRBV29-1
TGCAGCGTTATCGTGGGGTCCTATGGCTACACCTTC
CSVIVGSYGYTF
>TRBJ2-1|NA|NA|TRBV12-3/TRBV12-4
TGTGCCAGCGGCCCTGGCCTCAATGAGCAGTTCTTC
CASGPGLNEQFF
>TRBJ1-2|NA|NA|TRBV29-1
TGCAGCGTTGACAAGATTTCTGACTATGGCTACACCTTC
CSVDKISDYGYTF
>TRBJ1-6|TRBD1|NA|TRBV3-1
TGTGCCAGCAGCCAAGGGACAGGGATCAATTCACCCCTCCACTTT
CASSQGTGINSPLHF
>TRBJ2-3|NA|NA|TRBV15
TGTGCCACCAGTCCGACTGCTGTACCTACAAGCACAGATACGCAGTATTTT
CATSPTAVPTSTDTQYF
>TRBJ2-7|TRBD1|NA|TRBV20-1
TGCAGTGCTAGGGGGACAGGGGACTCCTACGAGCAGTACTTC
CSARGTGDSYEQYF
>TRBJ2-7|NA|NA|TRBV14
TGTGCCAGCAGCCATGACCACAGGGACTCCTACGAGCAGTACTTC
CASSHDHRDSYEQYF
>TRBJ2-7|TRBD1|few|TRBV30
TGTGCCTGGGGGGACAGCTACGAGCAGTACTTC
CAWGDSYEQYF
>TRBJ1-2|TRBD1|NA|TRBV7-9
TGTGCCAGCAGCGTAGCAGGGACAGCTAGAAACTATGGCTACACCTTC
CASSVAGTARNYGYTF
>TRBJ1-2|NA|NA|TRBV20-1
TGCAGTGGCCCAACGGGAAACTATGGCTACACCTTC
CSGPTGNYGYTF
>TRBJ1-2|NA|NA|TRBV29-1
TGCAGCCTGCGGAACGGGGAAGGCTACACCTTC
CSLRNGEGYTF
>TRBJ1-2|NA|NA|TRBV4-1
TGCGCCAGCAGCCAAAGTAACAGGCGCCTCTATGGCTACACCTTC
CASSQSNRRLYGYTF